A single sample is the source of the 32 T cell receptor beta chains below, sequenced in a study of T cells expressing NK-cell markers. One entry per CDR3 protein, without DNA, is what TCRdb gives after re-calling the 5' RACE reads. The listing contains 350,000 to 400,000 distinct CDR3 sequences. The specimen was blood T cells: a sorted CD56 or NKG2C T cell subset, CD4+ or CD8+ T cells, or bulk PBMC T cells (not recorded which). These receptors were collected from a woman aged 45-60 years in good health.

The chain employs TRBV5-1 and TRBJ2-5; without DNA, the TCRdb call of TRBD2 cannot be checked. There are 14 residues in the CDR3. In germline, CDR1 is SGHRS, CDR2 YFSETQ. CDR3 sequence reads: CASATSGGKETQYF.

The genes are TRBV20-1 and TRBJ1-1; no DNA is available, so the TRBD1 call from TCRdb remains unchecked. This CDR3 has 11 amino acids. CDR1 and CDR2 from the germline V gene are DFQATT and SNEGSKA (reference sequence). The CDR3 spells CSAGTGTGAFF.

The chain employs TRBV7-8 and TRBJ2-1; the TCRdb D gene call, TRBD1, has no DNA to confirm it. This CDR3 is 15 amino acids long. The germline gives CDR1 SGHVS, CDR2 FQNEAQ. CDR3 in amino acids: CASRWTGGSYNEQFF.

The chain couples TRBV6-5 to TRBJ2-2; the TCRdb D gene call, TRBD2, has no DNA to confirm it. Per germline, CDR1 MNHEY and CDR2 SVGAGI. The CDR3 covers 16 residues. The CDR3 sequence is CASSYGGTVLTGELFF.

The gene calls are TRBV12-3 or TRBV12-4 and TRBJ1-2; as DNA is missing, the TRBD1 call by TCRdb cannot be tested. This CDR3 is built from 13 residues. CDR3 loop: CASSSGQGTGYTF.

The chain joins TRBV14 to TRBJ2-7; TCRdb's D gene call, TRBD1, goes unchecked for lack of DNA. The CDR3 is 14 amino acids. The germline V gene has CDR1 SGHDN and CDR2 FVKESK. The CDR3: CASSRWDRSYEQYF. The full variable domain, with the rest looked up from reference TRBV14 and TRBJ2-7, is EAGVTQFPSHSVIEKGQTVTLRCDPISGHDNLYWYRRVMGKEIKFLLHFVKESKQDESGMPNNRFLAERTGGTYSTLKVQPAELEDSGVYFCASSRWDRSYEQYFGPGTRLTVT.

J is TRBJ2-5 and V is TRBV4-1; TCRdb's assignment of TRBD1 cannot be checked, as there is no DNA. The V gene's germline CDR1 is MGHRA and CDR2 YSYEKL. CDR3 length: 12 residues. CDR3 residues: CASSQDGANSYF.

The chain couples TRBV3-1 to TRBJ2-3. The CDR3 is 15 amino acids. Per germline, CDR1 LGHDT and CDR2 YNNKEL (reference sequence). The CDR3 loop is CASSQVDKFGDTQYF.

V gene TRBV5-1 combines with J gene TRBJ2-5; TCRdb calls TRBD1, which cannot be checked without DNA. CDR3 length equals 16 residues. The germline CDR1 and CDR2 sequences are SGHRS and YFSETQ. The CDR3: CASSLVQGRAQETQYF. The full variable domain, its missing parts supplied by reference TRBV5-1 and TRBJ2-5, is KAGVTQTPRYLIKTRGQQVTLSCSPISGHRSVSWYQQTPGQGLQFLFEYFSETQRNKGNFPGRFSGRQFSNSRSEMNVSTLELGDSALYLCASSLVQGRAQETQYFGPGTRLLVL.

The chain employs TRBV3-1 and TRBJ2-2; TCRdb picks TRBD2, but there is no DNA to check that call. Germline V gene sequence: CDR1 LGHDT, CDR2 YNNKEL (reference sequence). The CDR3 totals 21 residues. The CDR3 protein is CASSQDLGPGLAGEGTGELFF. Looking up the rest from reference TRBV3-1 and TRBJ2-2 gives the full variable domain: DTAVSQTPKYLVTQMGNDKSIKCEQNLGHDTMYWYKQDSKKFLKIMFSYNNKELIINETVPNRFSPKSPDKAHLNLHINSLELGDSAVYFCASSQDLGPGLAGEGTGELFFGEGSRLTVL.

CDR3: CATSDNQRSFRYNEQFF. The chain uses TRBV24-1 and TRBJ2-1; TCRdb outputs TRBD2, but without DNA this stays unchecked. This CDR3 comprises 17 residues. The germline CDR1 and CDR2 sequences are KGHDR and SFDVKD.

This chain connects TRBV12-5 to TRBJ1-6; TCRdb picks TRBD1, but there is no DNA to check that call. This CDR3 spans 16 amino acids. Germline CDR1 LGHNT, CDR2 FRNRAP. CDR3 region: CASGLAWTGDNSPLHF.

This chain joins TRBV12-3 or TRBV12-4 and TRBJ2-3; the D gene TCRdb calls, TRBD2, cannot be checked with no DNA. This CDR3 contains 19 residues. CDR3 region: CASTGGLAGINLNTDTQYF.

CDR3 residues: CASSSGLDNNEQFF. V gene TRBV5-1 combines with J gene TRBJ2-1. CDR3 size: 14 residues. Germline loops: CDR1 SGHRS, CDR2 YFSETQ.

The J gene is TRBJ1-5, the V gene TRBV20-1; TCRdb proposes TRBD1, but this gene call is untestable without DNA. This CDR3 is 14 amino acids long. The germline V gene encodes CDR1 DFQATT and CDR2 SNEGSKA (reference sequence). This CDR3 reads CSARDRDRGFTQHF.

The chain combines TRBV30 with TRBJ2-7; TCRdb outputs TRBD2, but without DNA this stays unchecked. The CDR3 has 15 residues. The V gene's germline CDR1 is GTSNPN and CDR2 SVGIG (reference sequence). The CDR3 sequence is CAWSPGLAGLFEQYF.

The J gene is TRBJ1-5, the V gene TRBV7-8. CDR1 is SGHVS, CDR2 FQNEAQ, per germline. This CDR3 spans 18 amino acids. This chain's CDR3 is CASSLRPGQLPENQPQHF.

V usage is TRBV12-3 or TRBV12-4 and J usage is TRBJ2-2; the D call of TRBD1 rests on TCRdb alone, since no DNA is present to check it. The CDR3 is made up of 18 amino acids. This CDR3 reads CASSLPHRGRPGPGELFF.

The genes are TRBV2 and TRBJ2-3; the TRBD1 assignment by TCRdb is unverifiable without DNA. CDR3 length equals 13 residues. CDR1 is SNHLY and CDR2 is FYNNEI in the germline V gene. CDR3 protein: CASSEALRATQYF.

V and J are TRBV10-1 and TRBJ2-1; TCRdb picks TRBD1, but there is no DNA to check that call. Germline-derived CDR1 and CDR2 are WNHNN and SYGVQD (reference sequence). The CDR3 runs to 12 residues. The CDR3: CASSDPGDEQFF.

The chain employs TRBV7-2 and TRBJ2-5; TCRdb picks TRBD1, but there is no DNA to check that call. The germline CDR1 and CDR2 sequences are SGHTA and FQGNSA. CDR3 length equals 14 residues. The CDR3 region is CASSLVRGEETQYF.

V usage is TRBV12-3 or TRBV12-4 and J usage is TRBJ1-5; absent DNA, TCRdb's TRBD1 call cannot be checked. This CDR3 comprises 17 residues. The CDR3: CASTLFLGGTPNQPQHF.

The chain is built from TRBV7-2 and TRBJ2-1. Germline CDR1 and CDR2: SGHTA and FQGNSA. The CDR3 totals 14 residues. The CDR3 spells CASSVQATTNEQFF.

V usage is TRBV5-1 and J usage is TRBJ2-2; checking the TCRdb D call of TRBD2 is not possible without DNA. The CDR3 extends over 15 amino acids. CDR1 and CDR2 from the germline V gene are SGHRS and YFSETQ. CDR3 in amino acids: CASSLLASGTGELFF.

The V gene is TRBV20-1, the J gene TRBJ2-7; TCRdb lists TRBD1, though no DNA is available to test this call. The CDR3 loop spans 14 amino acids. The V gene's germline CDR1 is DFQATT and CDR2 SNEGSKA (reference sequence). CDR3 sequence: CSASPTGGRAEQYF.

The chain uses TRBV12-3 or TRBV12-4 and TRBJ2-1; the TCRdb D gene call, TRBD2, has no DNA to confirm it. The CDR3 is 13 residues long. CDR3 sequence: CAISSGLYNEQFF.

CDR3 amino acids: CSAATGLRGGELFF. This rearrangement joins TRBV20-1 to TRBJ2-2; TCRdb names TRBD1, which stays unverified in the absence of DNA. Germline V lookup: CDR1 DFQATT, CDR2 SNEGSKA (reference sequence). The CDR3 is 14 amino acids.

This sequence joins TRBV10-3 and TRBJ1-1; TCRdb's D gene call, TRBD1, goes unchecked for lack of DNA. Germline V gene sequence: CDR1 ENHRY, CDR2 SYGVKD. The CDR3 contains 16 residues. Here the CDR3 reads CAISESRAGVNTEAFF.

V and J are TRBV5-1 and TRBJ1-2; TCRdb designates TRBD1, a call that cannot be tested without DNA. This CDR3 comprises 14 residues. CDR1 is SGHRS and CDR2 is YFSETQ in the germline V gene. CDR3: CASSLVGTENGYTF.

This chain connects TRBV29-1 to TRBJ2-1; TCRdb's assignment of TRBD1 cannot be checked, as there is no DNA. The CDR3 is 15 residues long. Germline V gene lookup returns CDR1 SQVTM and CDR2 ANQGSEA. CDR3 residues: CSVEERQGGIDEQFF.

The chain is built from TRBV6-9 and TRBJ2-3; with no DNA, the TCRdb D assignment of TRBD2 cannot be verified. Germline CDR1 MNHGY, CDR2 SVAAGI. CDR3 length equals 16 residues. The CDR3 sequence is CASSYRGAGVRDTQYF.

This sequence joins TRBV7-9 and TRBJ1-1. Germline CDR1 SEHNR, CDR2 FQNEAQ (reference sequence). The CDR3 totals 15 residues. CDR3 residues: CASSFQETWDTEAFF.